These 30 T cell receptor beta chains originate from one sample sequenced in a study of identical twins. MiXCR, run by TCRdb on the 5' RACE reads, gives a single entry per CDR3 protein. The sample consists of 1.5 million to 2 million distinct CDR3 sequences, roughly 35% of them appearing once. Material: cord blood. The source is a newborn girl in good health.

The chain employs TRBV19 and TRBJ1-1, with TRBD1 as a possible D gene (5 bases). Per the germline V gene, CDR1 is LNHDA and CDR2 is SQIVND (reference sequence). The CDR3 is 15 residues long. Trimming cost V 1 base and J 0 bases, with 9 bases left between them. The CDR3 nucleotides are TGTGCCAGTAGTATAGGCGGGGCTATGAACACTGAAGCTTTCTTT. Translation: CASSIGGAMNTEAFF.

In its sample, this clonotype was seen a few times. The chain couples TRBV12-3 or TRBV12-4 to TRBJ2-4, with D perhaps TRBD1 (5 bases). The J call is doubtful: the DNA matches TRBJ2-7 better. The CDR3 loop spans 13 amino acids. CDR3 DNA sequence: TGTGCCAGCAGTTTAGGACAGATCCACGAGCAGTACTTC. Its protein product is CASSLGQIHEQYF.

The V call is TRBV18, the J call TRBJ2-6; possibly TRBD2 for D (6 bases). The CDR3 sequence is 17 residues long. V lost 1 base and J 0 bases, leaving 10 bases between the germline ends. CDR1 and CDR2 from the germline V gene are KGHSH and LQKENI. DNA for the CDR3: TGTGCCAGCTCACCACGAATAGCGGACTCTGGGGCCAACGTCCTGACTTTC. Translation gives CASSPRIADSGANVLTF.

This clonotype has more than one count but fewer than ten. The chain carries TRBV29-1 and TRBJ1-5; 11 nucleotides match TRBD1. Germline V lookup: CDR1 SQVTM, CDR2 ANQGSEA. The CDR3 length is 14 residues. J was trimmed by 6 bases and V by 4 bases; bases with no gene match: 5. CDR3: CSVARDRGSQPQHF. The CDR3 DNA sequence: TGCAGCGTTGCCCGGGACAGGGGGTCTCAGCCCCAGCATTTT.

As regards this clonotype: This could be a read error, since a much larger clone is one nucleotide away. The chain recombines TRBV10-3 with TRBJ2-5; D tentatively fits TRBD1 or TRBD2 (5 bases each). The J call may not be correct, given that the DNA end is closer to TRBJ2-7. In germline, CDR1 is ENHRY, CDR2 SYGVKD. The CDR3 extends over 15 amino acids. CDR3 in amino acids: CAISGGIDKGYEQYF. Written as DNA, the CDR3 is TGTGCCATCAGTGGGGGGATAGATAAAGGCTACGAGCAGTACTTC.

This clonotype was seen a handful of times. CDR3 amino acids: CASSALTGGTEAFF. For the CDR3, the DNA is TGTGCCAGCAGTGCCTTGACAGGGGGTACTGAAGCTTTCTTT. The chain has TRBV25-1 and TRBJ1-1, with 9 bases matching TRBD1. V was clipped by 4 bases and J by 5 bases; unmatched bases: 5. This CDR3 contains 14 residues. From germline, CDR1 is MGHDK and CDR2 SYGVNS.

For the CDR3, the DNA is TGTGCCAGCACCAAACAGGCTACCTACGAGCAGTACTTC. Its protein product is CASTKQATYEQYF. The rearrangement joins TRBV7-2 to TRBJ2-7; maybe TRBD1 (5 bases). The germline gives CDR1 SGHTA, CDR2 FQGNSA. The ends were cut back, 7 bases at V and 2 bases at J, with 12 bases in the middle. The length of the CDR3 is 13 residues.

The chain is built from TRBV5-1 and TRBJ2-2; 9 positions match TRBD1. V gave up 0 bases and J gave up 7 bases; unmatched junction bases: 4. This CDR3 is 15 amino acids long. Per the germline V gene, CDR1 is SGHRS and CDR2 is YFSETQ. The CDR3 spells CASSLGGQGIGELFF. The CDR3 region has the DNA TGCGCCAGCAGCTTGGGCGGACAGGGGATCGGGGAGCTGTTTTTT.

This clonotype has at least ten counts. The V and J genes are TRBV29-1 and TRBJ1-2, with D possibly TRBD1 on 5 matching bases. V was cut by 3 bases and J by 4 bases, with 9 bases left in between. CDR1 and CDR2 from the germline V gene are SQVTM and ANQGSEA. The CDR3 length is 12 residues. CDR3 sequence (DNA): TGCAGCGTTGAGGGGGGTGGCTATGGCTACACCTTC. Protein sequence: CSVEGGGYGYTF.

This clonotype has at least ten counts. V is TRBV29-1 and J is TRBJ2-1, with TRBD2 matching over 7 bases. The V segment lost 4 bases and the J segment 1 base; nucleotides outside the gene matches: 7. The CDR3 contains 15 residues. Looked up from germline, CDR1 is SQVTM and CDR2 is ANQGSEA. The CDR3 nucleotides read TGCAGCGTTGCCCCGCGGGGGAATTCCTACAATGAGCAGTTCTTC. The encoded protein is CSVAPRGNSYNEQFF.

This clonotype was found a few times. The CDR3 coding sequence is TGTGCCAGCATTGGGGCAGGTGCTAACTATGGCTACACCTTC. Translating it yields CASIGAGANYGYTF. V and J are TRBV27 and TRBJ1-2; weak D call: TRBD1 (5 bases). Per germline, CDR1 MNHEY and CDR2 SMNVEV (reference sequence). The CDR3 totals 14 residues. V shed 7 bases and J shed 0 bases, with 12 bases lying between them.

V gene TRBV20-1 combines with J gene TRBJ2-5, with 11 bases that match TRBD2. Per germline, CDR1 DFQATT and CDR2 SNEGSKA (reference sequence). Trimming at V came to 5 bases and at J to 2 bases, leaving 7 bases not matched to a gene. The CDR3 consists of 15 residues. CDR3 sequence (DNA): TGCAGTGCTCGAGGGACTAGCGGTGATCAAGAGACCCAGTACTTC. Its translation: CSARGTSGDQETQYF.

This clonotype was counted only a few times. This chain links TRBV25-1 with TRBJ1-4, with 10 bases lining up with TRBD1. V dropped 5 bases and J dropped 4; count of bases not matched to a gene: 10. This CDR3 is 17 amino acids long. Germline lookup yields CDR1 MGHDK and CDR2 SYGVNS. This CDR3 reads CASSTGGTGALNEKLFF. The CDR3 DNA sequence: TGTGCCAGCAGTACTGGGGGGACAGGGGCCCTTAATGAAAAACTGTTTTTT.

In its sample, this clonotype was seen a few times. The rearrangement links TRBV10-2 to TRBJ1-1; 9 nucleotides match TRBD1. The CDR3 consists of 14 residues. Per germline, CDR1 WSHSY and CDR2 SAAADI. V was pared by 7 bases and J by 2 bases, with 5 bases of the junction left unmatched. CDR3 coding DNA: TGCGCCAGCATCCCGGACAGGGGAAACACTGAAGCTTTCTTT. Its translation is CASIPDRGNTEAFF.

This clonotype has only a few counts. The chain couples TRBV24-1 to TRBJ2-7; 7 bases line up with TRBD2. V was pared by 5 bases and J by 7 bases, with 13 bases of the junction left unmatched. CDR1 is KGHDR, CDR2 SFDVKD, per germline. The CDR3 contains 15 residues. As DNA, the CDR3 is TGTGCCACCAGTGCCCGGGCGGGAGTGTACAATGAGCAGTACTTC. This codes for CATSARAGVYNEQYF.

This clonotype was recorded at least ten times. V is TRBV10-3 and J is TRBJ2-7, with D perhaps TRBD1 (6 bases). The V and J ends lost 6 bases and 0 bases respectively, with 9 bases between them. The germline gives CDR1 ENHRY, CDR2 SYGVKD. The CDR3 runs to 13 residues. Here the CDR3 reads CAISTGHSYEQYF. DNA of the CDR3: TGTGCCATCAGCACGGGACACTCCTACGAGCAGTACTTC.

The V gene is TRBV20-1, the J gene TRBJ2-5; D is possibly TRBD2 (6 bases). Germline V lookup: CDR1 DFQATT, CDR2 SNEGSKA (reference sequence). V lost 5 bases, J lost 5 bases, and 12 bases lay in between. This CDR3 has 12 amino acids. The CDR3 DNA sequence: TGCAGTGCTTCGACTAGTGCGGAGACCCAGTACTTC. Translation: CSASTSAETQYF.

This clonotype was recorded a few times. V usage is TRBV12-3 or TRBV12-4 and J usage is TRBJ1-5; 8 nucleotides match TRBD1. This CDR3 has 14 residues. Unmatched junction bases numbered 4, after V lost 4 bases and J lost 5 bases. The CDR3 spells CASSWTGSDQPQHF. CDR3 bases: TGTGCCAGCAGTTGGACAGGGTCGGATCAGCCCCAGCATTTT.

This clonotype was seen only a few times. The chain links TRBV7-6 to TRBJ2-3, with D possibly TRBD2 on 6 matching bases. CDR1 is SGHVS, CDR2 FNYEAQ, per germline. Trimming took 5 bases from V and 3 from J, leaving 12 bases between them. The CDR3 consists of 14 residues. The CDR3: CASSPRLETDTQYF. DNA for the CDR3: TGTGCCAGCAGCCCGAGACTAGAAACAGATACGCAGTATTTT.

V and J are TRBV20-1 and TRBJ2-1, with TRBD2 matching over 7 bases. Germline V gene lookup returns CDR1 DFQATT and CDR2 SNEGSKA (reference sequence). The length of the CDR3 is 12 residues. V shed 1 base and J 8 bases; nucleotides not matched to a gene: 2. CDR3 region: CSARVLADEQFF. Written as DNA, the CDR3 is TGCAGTGCTAGAGTCCTAGCGGATGAGCAGTTCTTC.

The chain uses TRBV5-1 and TRBJ2-3, with no clear D. CDR1 and CDR2 from the germline V gene are SGHRS and YFSETQ. V lost 1 base and J 1 base, leaving 13 bases between the germline ends. This CDR3 contains 16 residues. CDR3 DNA: TGCGCCAGCAGCTTGTCCGTACTGGGTGGCACAGATACGCAGTATTTT. Residues: CASSLSVLGGTDTQYF.

Only a few counts were recorded for this clonotype. The chain recombines TRBV7-2 with TRBJ2-7; D is uncertain. Germline V gives CDR1 SGHTA, CDR2 FQGNSA. Trimming removed 1 base from V and 2 bases from J, with 9 bases in between. The CDR3 loop spans 14 amino acids. The CDR3 spells CASSLEGSTYEQYF. CDR3 DNA sequence: TGTGCCAGCAGCTTAGAAGGGTCAACCTACGAGCAGTACTTC.

This clonotype was seen a few times. The gene calls are TRBV7-2 and TRBJ2-3; the match to TRBD2 covers 10 bases. This CDR3 region has 14 residues. Trimming cost V 3 bases and J 5 bases; bases outside gene matches: 2. Germline V lookup: CDR1 SGHTA, CDR2 FQGNSA. CDR3 in DNA: TGTGCCAGCAGCTTTTGGACTAGCGGAGATACGCAGTATTTT. Amino acids: CASSFWTSGDTQYF.

This clonotype was detected a few times. The chain is built from TRBV28 and TRBJ1-5, with a weak D call TRBD1 (5 bases). V shed 4 bases and J shed 2 bases, with 9 bases lying between them. The CDR3 runs to 14 residues. Germline CDR1 and CDR2: MDHEN and SYDVKM. The CDR3 region is CASSSGSRNQPQHF. CDR3 bases: TGTGCCAGCAGTTCAGGGAGTCGCAATCAGCCCCAGCATTTT.

The chain uses TRBV5-1 and TRBJ2-4, with 14 bases fitting TRBD2. CDR1 is SGHRS and CDR2 is YFSETQ in the germline V gene. CDR3 length equals 18 residues. V lost 1 base, J lost 7 bases, and 10 bases stayed unmatched. The CDR3 sequence is CASSLTWTSGGTRNIQYF. For the CDR3, the DNA is TGCGCCAGCAGCTTGACCTGGACTAGCGGGGGGACCAGGAACATTCAGTACTTC.

The V call is TRBV27, the J call TRBJ2-5; a weak D match, TRBD1 (6 bases). Trimming removed 5 bases at V and 11 bases at J, with 21 bases between. Per the germline V gene, CDR1 is MNHEY and CDR2 is SMNVEV (reference sequence). This CDR3 is 14 amino acids long. CDR3 nucleotides: TGTGCCAGCAGTGGGGGCATCCGCCCCAGGGAGCAGTACTTC. It translates to CASSGGIRPREQYF.

The chain carries TRBV25-1 and TRBJ2-3; unclear D gene. The CDR3 sequence is 21 residues long. V dropped 1 base and J dropped 6 bases, with 32 bases sitting between them. Germline V lookup: CDR1 MGHDK, CDR2 SYGVNS. The CDR3 bases are TGTGCCAGCAGTGAATCGGTTGGGTCTGACGTAGACCATCCGCAGGTTGATACGCAGTATTTT. It codes for CASSESVGSDVDHPQVDTQYF.

This clonotype was detected once. CDR3 in amino acids: CASSRTLSGTDTQYF. The DNA for the CDR3 is TGTGCCAGCAGTCGCACACTCTCCGGCACAGATACGCAGTATTTT. J is TRBJ2-3 and V is TRBV6-1; D gene unclear. This CDR3 region has 15 residues. V was cut by 5 bases and J by 1 base, with 13 bases left in between. The germline CDR1 and CDR2 sequences are MNHNS and SASEGT.

In this sample, this clonotype turned up a few times. The chain carries TRBV7-2 and TRBJ1-5; D is uncertain. The CDR3 length is 15 residues. Trimming took 4 bases from V and 0 from J, leaving 10 bases between them. Per the germline V gene, CDR1 is SGHTA and CDR2 is FQGNSA. The DNA of the CDR3 is TGTGCCAGCAGCTCAACACATACTAGCAATCAGCCCCAGCATTTT. It yields the protein CASSSTHTSNQPQHF.

This clonotype occurred a few times. This chain links TRBV12-3 or TRBV12-4 with TRBJ1-1; weak D call: TRBD1 (6 bases). Trimming removed 2 bases at V and 3 bases at J, with 22 bases between. There are 18 residues in the CDR3. The CDR3 sequence: CASSLPFSRDIGDTEAFF. CDR3 nucleotides: TGTGCCAGCAGTTTACCCTTTTCCCGGGACATCGGGGACACTGAAGCTTTCTTT.